The 15 T cell receptor beta chains below all came from one sample that was sequenced in a study of identifying expanded T cells in peripheral blood. Libraries were prepared by immunoSEQ multiplex PCR; TCRdb keeps only in-frame clonotypes and omits some of them. The sample holds 100,000 or so clones, around 85% seen once. Sequenced: blood. The origin of the receptors is a person between 18 and 69 years old in good health.

This chain connects TRBV5-4 to TRBJ1-1, with 7 positions matching TRBD1. Germline lookup yields CDR1 SGHNT and CDR2 YYREEE (reference sequence). J was trimmed by 4 bases and V by 0 bases; bases with no gene match: 6. The CDR3 is 15 residues long. The CDR3 DNA reads TGTGCCAGCAGCTTGGTTTCTTCAGGGGGCACTGAAGCTTTCTTT. It encodes CASSLVSSGGTEAFF. Complete variable domain (other parts from reference TRBV5-4 and TRBJ1-1): ETGVTQSPTHLIKTRGQQVTLRCSSQSGHNTVSWYQQALGQGPQFIFQYYREEENGRGNFPPRFSGLQFPNYSSELNVNALELDDSALYLCASSLVSSGGTEAFFGQGTRLTVV.

The chain couples TRBV7-2 to TRBJ1-5; 7 bases line up with TRBD1. The CDR3 consists of 15 residues. V dropped 5 bases and J dropped 0; count of bases not matched to a gene: 4. The germline V gene has CDR1 SGHTA and CDR2 FQGNSA. CDR3 sequence reads: CASSRDSDSNQPQHF. CDR3 DNA sequence: TGTGCCAGCAGCCGGGACAGCGATAGCAATCAGCCCCAGCATTTT.

This chain links TRBV7-9 with TRBJ2-3; weak D call: TRBD2 (6 bases). The CDR3 covers 14 residues. CDR1 is SEHNR and CDR2 is FQNEAQ in the germline V gene (reference sequence). Between the trimmed V and J ends, which lost 3 bases and 7 bases, there was a span of 14 bases. The CDR3 nucleotides read TGTGCCAGCAGCTTCACTTGGGGCGGGAATACGCAGTATTTT. It specifies CASSFTWGGNTQYF.

V usage is TRBV6-5 and J usage is TRBJ1-2; the D gene is possibly TRBD1 (6 bases). The V gene lost 4 bases and the J gene lost 6 bases, with 21 bases spanning the gap. Germline lookup yields CDR1 MNHEY and CDR2 SVGAGI. CDR3 size: 16 residues. This CDR3 reads CASSLGRGLYNDGYTF. The DNA for the CDR3 is TGTGCCAGCAGTTTGGGCAGGGGATTATATAATGATGGCTACACCTTC.

The chain joins TRBV28 to TRBJ1-1; D is uncertain. Per germline, CDR1 MDHEN and CDR2 SYDVKM. Trimming removed 4 bases from V and 1 base from J, with 1 base in between. The CDR3 totals 11 residues. Written as DNA, the CDR3 is TGTGCCAGCAGTTCGAACACTGAAGCTTTCTTT. Protein: CASSSNTEAFF.

This clone was seen only a few times. CDR3 nucleotides: TGTGCCAGCAGTCAAAGGGGCCGGGGAAGGACAGCGCTCTACGAGCAGTACTTC. Translation gives CASSQRGRGRTALYEQYF. V gene TRBV7-8 combines with J gene TRBJ2-7; D is possibly TRBD1 (6 bases). V lost 6 bases and J 3 bases, leaving 27 bases between the germline ends. The CDR3 length is 18 residues. Germline lookup yields CDR1 SGHVS and CDR2 FQNEAQ.

This chain joins TRBV20-1 and TRBJ2-7, with no clear D. The CDR3 sequence is 11 residues long. The V end was cut by 4 bases, the J end by 4 bases, with 8 bases between. CDR1 is DFQATT, CDR2 SNEGSKA, per germline (reference sequence). Written as DNA, the CDR3 is TGCAGTGCTATGTACGGTTACGAGCAGTACTTC. Its translation is CSAMYGYEQYF.

The chain is built from TRBV27 and TRBJ2-7, with unresolved D. Deletions cut 4 bases from V and 3 bases from J, with 13 bases between. Germline V gene lookup returns CDR1 MNHEY and CDR2 SMNVEV (reference sequence). The CDR3 is 14 amino acids. CDR3 protein: CASSYGPDIYEQYF. The DNA of the CDR3 is TGTGCCAGCAGTTACGGACCTGATATCTACGAGCAGTACTTC.

A note on this clone: Other DNA sequences from this sample encode an identical CDR3 as well. The chain uses TRBV5-1 and TRBJ2-5; 9 nucleotides line up with TRBD1. This CDR3 spans 15 amino acids. Germline V gene lookup returns CDR1 SGHRS and CDR2 YFSETQ. Trimming took 0 bases from V and 2 from J; bases not matched to a gene: 2. In nucleotides, the CDR3 is TGCGCCAGCAGCTTGGGGGGGACAGGGCAAGAGACCCAGTACTTC. Translating gives CASSLGGTGQETQYF.

This clone was counted a single time. This chain links TRBV7-2 with TRBJ2-3, with 11 positions matching TRBD2. CDR3 size: 16 residues. Germline values: CDR1 SGHTA, CDR2 FQGNSA. J was trimmed by 6 bases and V by 1 base; bases with no gene match: 6. The CDR3 region has the DNA TGTGCCAGCAGCTTAGTTGGGGCTAGCGGGGGGGATACGCAGTATTTT. Translation: CASSLVGASGGDTQYF.

This chain joins TRBV6-5 and TRBJ1-5; 7 bases align to TRBD1. The ends lost 7 bases at V and 7 bases at J; junction bases unmatched: 7. The CDR3 is 13 amino acids. Germline CDR1 and CDR2: MNHEY and SVGAGI. This CDR3 is CASTRQGGQPQHF. The CDR3, as DNA: TGTGCCAGCACCCGACAGGGAGGACAGCCCCAGCATTTT.

V and J are TRBV4-2 and TRBJ1-2; perhaps TRBD1 as D (5 bases). The V end was cut by 0 bases, the J end by 4 bases, with 12 bases between. The germline gives CDR1 LGHNA, CDR2 YNFKEQ. There are 15 residues in the CDR3. The CDR3 here is CASSQDAVGPYGYTF. DNA of the CDR3: TGTGCCAGCAGCCAAGACGCGGTGGGACCCTATGGCTACACCTTC.

The chain employs TRBV6-1 and TRBJ1-3; D unresolved. Looked up from germline, CDR1 is MNHNS and CDR2 is SASEGT. V was cut by 2 bases and J by 0 bases, with 5 bases left in between. CDR3 size: 14 residues. CDR3 in DNA: TGTGCCAGCAGTGAAAAGGGCTCTGGAAACACCATATATTTT. Protein: CASSEKGSGNTIYF.

This chain joins TRBV7-9 and TRBJ1-4; D gene uncertain. This CDR3 is 13 amino acids long. Germline V gene lookup returns CDR1 SEHNR and CDR2 FQNEAQ (reference sequence). V lost 5 bases and J 8 bases, leaving 12 bases between the germline ends. CDR3 protein: CASSRLAGEKLFF. The CDR3 coding sequence is TGTGCCAGCAGCCGACTGGCCGGAGAAAAACTGTTTTTT. Combining the CDR3 with reference TRBV7-9 and TRBJ1-4 gives the whole variable domain DTGVSQNPRHKITKRGQNVTFRCDPISEHNRLYWYRQTLGQGPEFLTYFQNEAQLEKSRLLSDRFSAERPKGSFSTLEIQRTEQGDSAMYLCASSRLAGEKLFFGSGTQLSVL.

J is TRBJ1-2 and V is TRBV7-2, with TRBD1 matching 7 bases. With 5 bases clipped from V and 7 bases from J, the junction kept 10 bases outside the gene matches. The CDR3 length is 14 residues. Germline loops: CDR1 SGHTA, CDR2 FQGNSA. The CDR3, as DNA: TGTGCCAGCAGCGCATCCCAGGGGGGCGGTGGCTACACCTTC. Encoded protein: CASSASQGGGGYTF.